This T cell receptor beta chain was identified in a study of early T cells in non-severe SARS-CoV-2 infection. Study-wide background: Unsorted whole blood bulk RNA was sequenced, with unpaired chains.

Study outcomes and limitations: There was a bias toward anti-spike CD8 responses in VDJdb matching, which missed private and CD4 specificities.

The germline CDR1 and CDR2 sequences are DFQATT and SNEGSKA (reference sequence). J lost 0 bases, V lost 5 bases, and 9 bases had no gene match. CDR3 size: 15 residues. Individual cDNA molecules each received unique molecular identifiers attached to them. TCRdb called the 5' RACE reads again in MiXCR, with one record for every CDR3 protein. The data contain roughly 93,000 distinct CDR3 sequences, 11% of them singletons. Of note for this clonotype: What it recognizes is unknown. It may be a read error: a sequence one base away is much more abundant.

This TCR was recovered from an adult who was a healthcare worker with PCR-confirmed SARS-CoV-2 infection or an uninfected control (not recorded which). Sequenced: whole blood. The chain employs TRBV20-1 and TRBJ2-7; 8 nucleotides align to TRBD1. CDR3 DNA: TGCAGTGCTCAGGGGCAGGGGGCCGCCTCCTACGAGCAGTACTTC. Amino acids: CSAQGQGAASYEQYF.